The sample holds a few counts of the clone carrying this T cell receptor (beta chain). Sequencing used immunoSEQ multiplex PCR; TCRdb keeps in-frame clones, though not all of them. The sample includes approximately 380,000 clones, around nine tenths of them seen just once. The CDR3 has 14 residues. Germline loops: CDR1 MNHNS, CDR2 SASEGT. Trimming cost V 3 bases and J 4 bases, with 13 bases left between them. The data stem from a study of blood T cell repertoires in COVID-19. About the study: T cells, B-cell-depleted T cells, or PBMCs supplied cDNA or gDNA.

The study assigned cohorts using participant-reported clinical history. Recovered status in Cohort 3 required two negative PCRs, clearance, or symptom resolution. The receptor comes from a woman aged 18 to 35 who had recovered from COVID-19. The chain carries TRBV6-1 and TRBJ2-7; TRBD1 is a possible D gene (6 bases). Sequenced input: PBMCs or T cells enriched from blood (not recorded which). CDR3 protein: CASSEDWGQYEQYF. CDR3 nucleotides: TGTGCCAGCAGTGAGGACTGGGGGCAGTACGAGCAGTACTTC.